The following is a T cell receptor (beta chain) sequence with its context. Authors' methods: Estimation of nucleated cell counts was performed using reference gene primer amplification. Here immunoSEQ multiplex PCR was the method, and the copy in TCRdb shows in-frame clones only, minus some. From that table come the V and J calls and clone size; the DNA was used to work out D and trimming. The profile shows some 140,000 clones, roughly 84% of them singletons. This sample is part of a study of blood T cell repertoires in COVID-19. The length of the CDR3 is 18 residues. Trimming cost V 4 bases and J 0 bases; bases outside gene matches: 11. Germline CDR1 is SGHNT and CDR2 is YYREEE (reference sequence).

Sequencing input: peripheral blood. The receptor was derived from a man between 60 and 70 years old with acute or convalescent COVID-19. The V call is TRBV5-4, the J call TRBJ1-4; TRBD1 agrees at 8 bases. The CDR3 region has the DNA TGTGCCAGCAGCCCGGCTGGCCAGGGGGCCACAACTAATGAAAAACTGTTTTTT. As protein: CASSPAGQGATTNEKLFF.